This TCR beta chain is from a study of blood T cell repertoires in COVID-19. Patients of the Seattle cohort, enrolled during active infection, were followed longitudinally. Concerning this clone: This CDR3 is also generated by other DNA sequences in the sample.

In the original analysis: Cell counts per sample came from amplifying reference gene primers. Generated by immunoSEQ multiplex PCR, the TCRdb table keeps only in-frame clones and is missing some. Clone size and the V and J calls come from that table; the DNA yielded D and trimming. The data show about 300,000 clones, roughly 92% seen once. Germline CDR1 is MNHEY and CDR2 is SMNVEV (reference sequence). The ends were cut back, 3 bases at V and 5 bases at J, with 10 bases in the middle. This CDR3 is 13 amino acids long. The sequencing input was peripheral blood. The V call is TRBV27, the J call TRBJ1-1; D is unresolved. The TCR comes from a woman in her thirties with COVID-19, enrolled during active disease. CDR3 nucleotide sequence: TGTGCCAGCAGTTTTCGTGGAGGGACTGAAGCTTTCTTT. It is translated as CASSFRGGTEAFF.